A single sample is the source of the 5 T cell receptor beta chains below, sequenced in a study of blood T cell repertoires in COVID-19. TCRdb's table, derived via immunoSEQ multiplex PCR, lists solely in-frame clones and lacks some. The sample consists of fewer than 250,000 clones, about 86% of them appearing once. Input material: PBMCs or T cells enriched from blood (not recorded which). All receptors come from a woman aged 50 to 65 with acute COVID-19.

V and J are TRBV5-1 and TRBJ2-7; 7 bases line up with TRBD1. CDR1 and CDR2 (germline): SGHRS, YFSETQ. The CDR3 contains 13 residues. The ends lost 3 bases at V and 2 bases at J; junction bases unmatched: 2. DNA of the CDR3: TGCGCCAGCAGCTGGGACAGAACCTACGAGCAGTACTTC. It is translated as CASSWDRTYEQYF.

This chain connects TRBV28 to TRBJ2-1; 9 positions match TRBD2. V shed 1 base and J 5 bases; nucleotides not matched to a gene: 3. Germline CDR1 and CDR2: MDHEN and SYDVKM. The CDR3 has 15 amino acids. CDR3 in amino acids: CASSLLAGVNNEQFF. The CDR3 bases are TGTGCCAGCAGTTTATTAGCGGGAGTCAACAATGAGCAGTTCTTC. The full variable domain, with the rest looked up from reference TRBV28 and TRBJ2-1, is DVKVTQSSRYLVKRTGEKVFLECVQDMDHENMFWYRQDPGLGLRLIYFSYDVKMKEKGDIPEGYSVSREKKERFSLILESASTNQTSMYLCASSLLAGVNNEQFFGPGTRLTVL.

V usage is TRBV2 and J usage is TRBJ2-5; 8 nucleotides match TRBD1. The V gene end was trimmed by 6 bases and the J gene end by 1 base; junction bases not matched to a gene: 1. CDR1 and CDR2 from the germline V gene are SNHLY and FYNNEI. This CDR3 has 13 amino acids. For the CDR3, the DNA is TGTGCCAGCAGAGGGACAGGCCAAGAGACCCAGTACTTC. Its translation is CASRGTGQETQYF.

V is TRBV21-1 and J is TRBJ1-1; no DNA check was done on the table's D call, TRBD1. TRBV21-1 has pseudogene status. The CDR3 sequence is 14 residues long. CDR3 DNA: TGTGCCAGCAGCCCCCTTCCAGGGGGCACTGAAGCTTTCTTT. Protein: CASSPLPGGTEAFF.

The chain carries TRBV27 and TRBJ2-1; TRBD2 matches 12 bases. Per germline, CDR1 MNHEY and CDR2 SMNVEV (reference sequence). With 2 bases clipped from V and 6 bases from J, the junction kept 5 bases outside the gene matches. The CDR3 length is 16 residues. This CDR3 is CASSLLAGGFLNEQFF. The CDR3 DNA follows: TGTGCCAGCAGTTTACTAGCGGGAGGGTTCCTCAATGAGCAGTTCTTC.